Presented here are 30 T cell receptor beta chains from one specimen sequenced in a study of vaccination and CD4 T cells after COVID-19. No antigen has been identified for these receptors. The Oncomine TCR Beta short-read assay was applied to DNA of cultured CD4+ T cells. TCRdb re-called the PCR reads with MiXCR, one entry per CDR3 protein. This sample has about 10,000 distinct CDR3 sequences, with approximately 59% found just once. Documented treatment: approximately nine-day PBMC culture with coronavirus spike peptide pools or control peptides (ViraFEST assay). The sequenced sample consisted of CD4+ T cells from blood, cultured in vitro. The receptors were sampled from a human donor who had recovered from COVID-19.

This chain links TRBV15 with TRBJ1-2; D gene ambiguous. Trimming shortened V by 0 bases and J by 5 bases, and 16 bases separated the two germline ends. CDR3 size: 16 residues. From germline, CDR1 is LNHNV and CDR2 YYDKDF (reference sequence). DNA for the CDR3: TGTGCCACCAGCAGAGATTACGCGGGTGTAGGGTATGGCTACACCTTC. Translation: CATSRDYAGVGYGYTF.

The J gene is TRBJ2-2, the V gene TRBV20-1; D is undetermined. This CDR3 comprises 14 residues. Trimming left V 0 bases short and J 3 bases short, with 8 bases between. CDR1 and CDR2 (germline): DFQATT, SNEGSKA (reference sequence). Here the CDR3 DNA reads TGCAGTGCTAGAGATCTCGGGCACACCGGGGAGCTGTTTTTT. This encodes CSARDLGHTGELFF.

This rearrangement joins TRBV19 to TRBJ1-5, with 9 bases that match TRBD1. V lost 4 bases to trimming and J lost 5 bases; unmatched junction nucleotides: 3. This CDR3 is built from 14 residues. Per germline, CDR1 LNHDA and CDR2 SQIVND (reference sequence). The DNA of the CDR3 is TGTGCCAGTAGTAAACGACAGGGGGATCAGCCCCAGCATTTT. It specifies CASSKRQGDQPQHF.

The chain carries TRBV2 and TRBJ1-2; TRBD1 agrees at 7 bases. The CDR3 covers 14 residues. Germline V CDR1 and CDR2: SNHLY, FYNNEI. J was trimmed by 6 bases and V by 8 bases; bases with no gene match: 12. DNA for the CDR3: TGTGCCAGCCTTGGGGTGAGACAGGGTCATGGCTACACCTTC. Protein: CASLGVRQGHGYTF.

CDR3 residues: CASSLERGYQETQYF. Here the CDR3 DNA reads TGTGCCAGCAGCTTAGAGAGGGGGTACCAAGAGACCCAGTACTTC. The chain recombines TRBV7-9 with TRBJ2-5; TRBD1 might be the D (6 bases). Trimming left V 1 base short and J 0 bases short, with 9 bases between. From germline, CDR1 is SEHNR and CDR2 FQNEAQ (reference sequence). This CDR3 contains 15 residues.

This clonotype occurred once. The chain is built from TRBV25-1 and TRBJ1-1; tentatively, D is TRBD1 (6 bases). The V gene's germline CDR1 is MGHDK and CDR2 SYGVNS. CDR3 length equals 13 residues. Trimming removed 0 bases at V and 8 bases at J, with 10 bases between. CDR3 in DNA: TGTGCCAGCAGTGAATATGGGGGGACAGAAGCTTTCTTT. This sequence encodes CASSEYGGTEAFF.

This clonotype was counted between two and nine times. The gene calls are TRBV24-1 and TRBJ1-5; 8 bases align to TRBD1. The CDR3 length is 14 residues. The ends lost 9 bases at V and 5 bases at J; junction bases unmatched: 8. In germline, CDR1 is KGHDR, CDR2 SFDVKD. CDR3: CATPYDRGDQPQHF. The CDR3 coding sequence is TGTGCCACCCCTTATGACAGGGGTGATCAGCCCCAGCATTTT.

The V gene is TRBV20-1, the J gene TRBJ1-5; D is perhaps TRBD1 (5 bases). Trimming removed 1 base at V and 4 bases at J, with 23 bases between. Looked up from germline, CDR1 is DFQATT and CDR2 is SNEGSKA (reference sequence). The CDR3 covers 18 residues. The CDR3 DNA follows: TGCAGTGCTAGAGTCGCGATCATGCGGGGACCACAAAATCAGCCCCAGCATTTT. As protein: CSARVAIMRGPQNQPQHF.

The chain recombines TRBV7-6 with TRBJ1-5; 8 positions match TRBD1. The CDR3 has 15 residues. The J segment lost 6 bases and the V segment lost 3 bases, leaving 7 bases of the junction unmatched. Germline-derived CDR1 and CDR2 are SGHVS and FNYEAQ. The CDR3 DNA reads TGTGCCAGCAGCTTGGCTTCAGGGGGCAGTCAGCCCCAGCATTTT. The encoded protein is CASSLASGGSQPQHF.

The genes are TRBV20-1 and TRBJ2-7; D not resolved. Trimming took 2 bases from V and 4 from J, leaving 12 bases between them. Germline CDR1 DFQATT, CDR2 SNEGSKA (reference sequence). CDR3 length: 13 amino acids. The CDR3 sequence: CSARRQISYEQYF. CDR3 in DNA: TGCAGTGCTAGACGGCAGATCAGTTACGAGCAGTACTTC.

V is TRBV6-2 or TRBV6-3 and J is TRBJ1-1, with D possibly TRBD1 on 6 matching bases. The V gene's germline CDR1 is MNHEY and CDR2 SVGEGT. The V end lost 2 bases, the J end lost 5 bases, and 9 bases lay between the germline ends. The CDR3 runs 13 residues. Here the CDR3 reads CASSYMRGTEAFF. The CDR3 nucleotides read TGTGCCAGCAGTTACATGAGGGGGACTGAAGCTTTCTTT.

The chain has TRBV7-2 and TRBJ1-4; 7 bases line up with TRBD1. J was trimmed by 0 bases and V by 5 bases; bases with no gene match: 3. Germline V gives CDR1 SGHTA, CDR2 FQGNSA. The CDR3 is 15 residues long. CDR3 amino acids: CASSPGQATNEKLFF. The CDR3 coding sequence is TGTGCCAGCAGCCCTGGACAGGCAACTAATGAAAAACTGTTTTTT.

This sequence joins TRBV11-3 and TRBJ2-5; 8 bases map to TRBD1. CDR3 length equals 17 residues. The trim removed 5 bases at V and 4 bases at J, leaving 15 bases unmatched. Germline V gene data show CDR1 as SGHNT and CDR2 as YENEEA. The chain's CDR3 is CASSPSRQGSWGETQYF. In nucleotides, the CDR3 is TGTGCCAGCAGCCCCAGTCGACAGGGGTCCTGGGGAGAGACCCAGTACTTC.

The count of this clonotype is one. This chain connects TRBV19 to TRBJ1-1; D may be TRBD1 (5 bases). Trimming cost V 3 bases and J 4 bases, with 21 bases left between them. The CDR3 has 17 amino acids. Germline V gene data show CDR1 as LNHDA and CDR2 as SQIVND (reference sequence). The DNA of the CDR3 is TGTGCCAGTAGTATCGCATCCTTGTCGGGGCGCGGCACTGAAGCTTTCTTT. It encodes CASSIASLSGRGTEAFF.

This rearrangement joins TRBV6-1 to TRBJ2-3, with 7 bases fitting TRBD2. The V and J ends lost 5 bases and 2 bases, in that order; junction bases with no gene match: 13. Germline CDR1 reads MNHNS; CDR2 reads SASEGT. CDR3 length equals 17 residues. CDR3 sequence reads: CASSPSRPSGVTDTQYF. The CDR3, as DNA: TGTGCCAGCAGTCCCTCGCGGCCTAGCGGCGTCACAGATACGCAGTATTTT.

This clonotype has more than one count but fewer than ten. CDR3 nucleotides: TGCAGTGCTGCTACACAAGGAAAACCCAATCAGCCCCAGCATTTT. It specifies CSAATQGKPNQPQHF. The chain is built from TRBV20-1 and TRBJ1-5; D not resolved. This CDR3 comprises 15 residues. V was trimmed by 5 bases and J by 3 bases, leaving 17 bases between them. Germline lookup yields CDR1 DFQATT and CDR2 SNEGSKA (reference sequence).

The chain employs TRBV19 and TRBJ2-1, with D possibly matching TRBD2 (6 bases). Germline assignment: CDR1 LNHDA and CDR2 SQIVND (reference sequence). This CDR3 contains 16 residues. With 0 bases removed from V and 6 bases from J, the gap between germline ends came to 15 bases. The CDR3 here is CASSIDRKYSGNEQFF. The CDR3 DNA sequence: TGTGCCAGTAGTATAGATCGGAAGTATAGCGGCAATGAGCAGTTCTTC.

The table lists this clonotype with a few counts. The CDR3 region is CASSVSGMQETQYF. The CDR3, as DNA: TGTGCCAGCAGCGTAAGCGGGATGCAAGAGACCCAGTACTTC. The rearrangement uses TRBV7-2 and TRBJ2-5; 7 bases are a match to TRBD2. Unmatched junction bases numbered 5, after V lost 5 bases and J lost 2 bases. CDR1 and CDR2 (germline): SGHTA, FQGNSA. The CDR3 is 14 amino acids.

There are a few counts of this clonotype. This chain links TRBV2 with TRBJ2-7; a weak D match, TRBD2 (6 bases). Germline CDR1 SNHLY, CDR2 FYNNEI. The CDR3 extends over 12 amino acids. V lost 4 bases and J lost 6, with 10 bases in between. CDR3 nucleotide sequence: TGTGCCAGCAGTGCTCTAGCGCTCGAGCAGTACTTC. Translating gives CASSALALEQYF.

A few counts support this clonotype. This sequence joins TRBV7-3 and TRBJ2-5; 7 positions agree with TRBD2. The germline V gene has CDR1 SGHTA and CDR2 FQGTGA. There are 16 residues in the CDR3. V lost 4 bases to trimming and J lost 5 bases; unmatched junction nucleotides: 13. Written as DNA, the CDR3 is TGTGCCAGCAGCTCCACCGGGGCTCTGGGAGGGGAGACCCAGTACTTC. Its protein product is CASSSTGALGGETQYF.

The chain links TRBV2 to TRBJ1-2; 8 bases are shared with TRBD1. With V trimmed by 3 bases and J by 8 bases, 8 bases remained unmatched. The CDR3 length is 14 residues. Germline lookup yields CDR1 SNHLY and CDR2 FYNNEI. CDR3 DNA: TGTGCCAGCAGTGACGCGGGACAGGATTACGGCTACACCTTC. Translation gives CASSDAGQDYGYTF.

V gene TRBV5-4 combines with J gene TRBJ1-6; possible D gene TRBD1, 5 bases. Germline V gives CDR1 SGHNT, CDR2 YYREEE (reference sequence). The CDR3 length is 14 residues. The V and J ends lost 3 bases and 10 bases respectively, with 14 bases between them. The CDR3 is CASSSRTLGSPLHF. The CDR3 DNA follows: TGTGCCAGCAGCTCAAGGACACTGGGATCACCCCTCCACTTT. Full variable domain (outside the CDR3, taken from reference TRBV5-4 and TRBJ1-6): ETGVTQSPTHLIKTRGQQVTLRCSSQSGHNTVSWYQQALGQGPQFIFQYYREEENGRGNFPPRFSGLQFPNYSSELNVNALELDDSALYLCASSSRTLGSPLHFGNGTRLTVT.

This clonotype was observed a few times. The chain is built from TRBV6-1 and TRBJ2-2; D tentatively fits TRBD1 or TRBD2 (5 bases each). CDR1 MNHNS and CDR2 SASEGT come from the germline V gene. The CDR3 contains 14 residues. Trimming stripped 1 base from V and 5 bases from J, with 8 bases between. The chain's CDR3 is CASSEVWGTGELFF. As DNA, the CDR3 is TGTGCCAGCAGTGAAGTGTGGGGGACCGGGGAGCTGTTTTTT.

This clonotype was seen only a few times. V usage is TRBV6-5 and J usage is TRBJ1-6; D is perhaps TRBD1 (5 bases). The CDR3 spans 14 residues. CDR1 and CDR2 from the germline V gene are MNHEY and SVGAGI. The germline V and J ends were trimmed by 2 bases and 8 bases, with 10 bases remaining between them. CDR3 protein: CASSYAREHSPLHF. Written as DNA, the CDR3 is TGTGCCAGCAGTTACGCCAGGGAACATTCACCCCTCCACTTT.

This clonotype was counted between two and nine times. This chain joins TRBV7-2 and TRBJ1-1; a possible D gene is TRBD1 (5 bases). The CDR3 totals 16 residues. Trimming cost V 1 base and J 1 base, with 13 bases left between them. Germline V gene lookup returns CDR1 SGHTA and CDR2 FQGNSA. The CDR3 coding sequence is TGTGCCAGCAGCTTAGTCTTCCCAGGGACGAACACTGAAGCTTTCTTT. As protein: CASSLVFPGTNTEAFF.

In this sample, this clonotype turned up a few times. The chain joins TRBV14 to TRBJ1-2; 8 bases align to TRBD1. The CDR3 totals 16 residues. CDR1 and CDR2 from the germline V gene are SGHDN and FVKESK. Trimming removed 4 bases from V and 6 bases from J; junction bases left unmatched: 13. The CDR3 protein is CASSRRDRSDIHGYTF. In nucleotides, the CDR3 is TGTGCCAGCAGCCGCCGGGACAGGTCCGATATACATGGCTACACCTTC.

The rearrangement uses TRBV6-1 and TRBJ1-1, with D possibly being TRBD1 (6 bases). Looked up from germline, CDR1 is MNHNS and CDR2 is SASEGT. The V and J ends lost 5 bases and 5 bases respectively, with 21 bases between them. The CDR3 covers 16 residues. The CDR3 is CASSRGWGGARTEAFF. In DNA, the CDR3 is TGTGCCAGCAGTAGGGGGTGGGGGGGTGCGCGAACTGAAGCTTTCTTT.

In its sample, this clonotype is large. The genes are TRBV24-1 and TRBJ2-1; a weak D match, TRBD1 (5 bases). Germline V gives CDR1 KGHDR, CDR2 SFDVKD. The CDR3 length is 16 residues. The ends were cut back, 4 bases at V and 4 bases at J, with 16 bases in the middle. In DNA, the CDR3 is TGTGCCACCAGTGACCCCAGTACGAACAGGTACAATGAGCAGTTCTTC. Encoded protein: CATSDPSTNRYNEQFF.

This chain links TRBV12-3 or TRBV12-4 with TRBJ2-1; D unresolved. V gave up 1 base and J gave up 9 bases, with 7 bases separating them. The CDR3 is made up of 12 amino acids. The CDR3 region has the DNA TGTGCCAGCAGTTTAGGGTCAGGTGAGCAGTTCTTC. It is translated as CASSLGSGEQFF.

The chain joins TRBV6-1 to TRBJ1-2; 9 nucleotides line up with TRBD1. In germline, CDR1 is MNHNS, CDR2 SASEGT. The CDR3 covers 17 residues. V trimming: 7 bases; J trimming: 4 bases; junction bases outside the gene matches: 16. In nucleotides, the CDR3 is TGTGCCAGCAAGCGGTATGGACAGGGGACGAGCCGCTATGGCTACACCTTC. Translated: CASKRYGQGTSRYGYTF.